The rows below give T cell receptor beta chains drawn from one sample of a study of blood T cell repertoires in COVID-19. This table comes from immunoSEQ multiplex PCR, and its TCRdb copy is limited to in-frame clones, with some not included. The table has 120,000 to 150,000 clones, 65% to 85% seen once. The sequencing input was peripheral blood. The source is a man aged 55-75 years with active or convalescent COVID-19. The CDR3 runs from the conserved cysteine through the conserved F or W. The order of the fields is D gene, J gene, CDR3 length, clone size, V gene, CDR3 DNA, CDR3 protein. The D gene is left open where the match is weak. Clone size is shown for a subset of rows, as once, few, many or a class of expanded clone.

TRBD2 | TRBJ2-3 | 17 | NA | TRBV27 | TGTGCCAGCAGTTCGGGACTAGCGGGGGGAAACACAGATACGCAGTATTTT | CASSSGLAGGNTDTQYF
NA | TRBJ2-1 | 15 | NA | TRBV6-2/TRBV6-3 | TGTGCCAGCAGTTACTCGGACGGGAATGCGGAGGAGCAGTTCTTC | CASSYSDGNAEEQFF
TRBD1 | TRBJ1-2 | 14 | NA | TRBV5-4 | TGTGCCAGCAGCATTCAAACAGGGGTAGGGGGCTACACCTTC | CASSIQTGVGGYTF
TRBD1 | TRBJ1-2 | 14 | NA | TRBV29-1 | TGCAGCGTTGCCCACCGGGACAGGGTGTATGGCTACACCTTC | CSVAHRDRVYGYTF
NA | TRBJ1-1 | 15 | NA | TRBV4-3 | TGCGCCAGCAGCCAAGAAACAGGGTGGACCTCTGAAGCTTTCTTT | CASSQETGWTSEAFF
NA | TRBJ1-2 | 13 | NA | TRBV19 | TGTGCCTCTTCCCCGGGGGAGATCTATGGCTACACCTTC | CASSPGEIYGYTF
NA | TRBJ1-2 | 13 | NA | TRBV27 | TGTGCCAGCAGTTTTGGCCCTAACTATGGCTACACCTTC | CASSFGPNYGYTF
NA | TRBJ1-1 | 13 | NA | TRBV9 | TGTGCCAGCAGCGTAGACCCGGGGAAGGAAGCTTTCTTT | CASSVDPGKEAFF
NA | TRBJ2-7 | 13 | NA | TRBV6-2/TRBV6-3 | TGTGCCAGCAGTTACTCTATAGCATACGAGCAGTACTTC | CASSYSIAYEQYF
NA | TRBJ1-2 | 14 | NA | TRBV28 | TGTGCCAGCAGTTTCCGGGGGGAAAGGTATGGCTACACCTTC | CASSFRGERYGYTF
NA | TRBJ2-1 | 15 | NA | TRBV28 | TGTGCCAGCAGAGAGGAGACTACACCCTACAATGAGCAGTTCTTC | CASREETTPYNEQFF
NA | TRBJ1-3 | 15 | NA | TRBV10-3 | TGTGCCATCAGTGTCCTGGGACTCTCGGGAAACACCATATATTTT | CAISVLGLSGNTIYF
TRBD1 | TRBJ2-7 | 14 | NA | TRBV6-2/TRBV6-3 | TGTGCCAGCAGCGACAGGGGTAACGACTACGAGCAGTACTTC | CASSDRGNDYEQYF
NA | TRBJ2-1 | 15 | NA | TRBV7-2 | TGTGCCAGCAGCTTCGGCGGGATCCAGGCCAATGAGCAGTTCTTC | CASSFGGIQANEQFF
NA | TRBJ1-1 | 13 | NA | TRBV5-1 | TGCGCCAGCAGCCGGGACGGGGGCACTGAAGCTTTCTTT | CASSRDGGTEAFF
NA | TRBJ2-7 | 15 | NA | TRBV19 | TGTGCCAGTAGTATAGGTGAGGCAGGGGCCTACGAGCAGTACTTC | CASSIGEAGAYEQYF
TRBD1 | TRBJ2-1 | 17 | NA | TRBV24-1 | TGTGCCACCAGTGATCGGGGATGGCAGGGGGATATCAATGAGCAGTTCTTC | CATSDRGWQGDINEQFF
TRBD1 | TRBJ1-2 | 16 | NA | TRBV29-1 | TGCAGCGTTGAAGGAATCTTAGCCGGGACAGACTATGGCTACACCTTC | CSVEGILAGTDYGYTF
TRBD2 | TRBJ2-1 | 14 | NA | TRBV14 | TGTGCCAGCAGCGCGAGCGGGGCGTACAATGAGCAGTTCTTC | CASSASGAYNEQFF
NA | TRBJ1-1 | 13 | NA | TRBV5-4 | TGTGCCAGCAGAATGGAGTCGAACACTGAAGCTTTCTTT | CASRMESNTEAFF
NA | TRBJ2-1 | 11 | NA | TRBV29-1 | TGCAGCGTGAACAGGGTTGATGAGCAGTTCTTC | CSVNRVDEQFF
TRBD1 | TRBJ2-7 | 18 | NA | TRBV6-2/TRBV6-3 | TGTGCCAGCAGTCCCGGGACAGGGGGCTGGTCGTTGTCCTACGAGCAGTACTTC | CASSPGTGGWSLSYEQYF
NA | TRBJ2-3 | 15 | once | TRBV24-1 | TGTGCCACCAGTGATCTCCGACTTGGTGGGGATACGCAGTATTTT | CATSDLRLGGDTQYF
TRBD1 | TRBJ2-7 | 16 | NA | TRBV3-1/TRBV3-2 | TGTGCCAGCAGCCAAGATCGCAGGGGGCGTTTGGACGAGCAGTACTTC | CASSQDRRGRLDEQYF
NA | TRBJ1-2 | 15 | NA | TRBV27 | TGTGCCAGCAGTCTCGCCGGGACACGTCCTTATGGCTACACCTTC | CASSLAGTRPYGYTF
TRBD1 | TRBJ1-3 | 15 | NA | TRBV7-3 | TGTGCCAGCAGCCCAGGACAGGGGCCTGGAAACACCATATATTTT | CASSPGQGPGNTIYF
NA | TRBJ2-7 | 15 | NA | TRBV5-1 | TGCGCCAGCAGCGGCGATAGCGGATCTCCCTACGAGCAGTACTTC | CASSGDSGSPYEQYF
NA | TRBJ2-5 | 15 | NA | TRBV5-6 | TGTGCCAGCAGCACATTACAGGGATTGGAAGAGACCCAGTACTTC | CASSTLQGLEETQYF
NA | TRBJ2-1 | 13 | NA | TRBV6-5 | TGTGCCAGCAGTTACTTCGCGGGGAATGAGCAGTTCTTC | CASSYFAGNEQFF